The clone carrying this T cell receptor (beta chain) appeared a few times. What it recognizes is unknown. A much larger clone lies a single base off, so this may be a read error. After constant-region reverse-primer amplification, full-length variable regions underwent semi-nested PCR with Nested Universal Primer A. TCRdb fed the 5' RACE reads into MiXCR, producing one record per CDR3 protein. The sample has about 10,000 distinct CDR3 sequences; 14% are singletons. The sorted Tregs were CD4+CD25+CD127-/low cells. Findings and caveats of the study: Tumor Treg TCRs overlapped most with tumor naive CD4+ cells. Whole repertoires were not studied in the larger cohort, only one V-J beta rearrangement. The TCR gene usage of tumor memory CD4+ T cells clustered together with blood and lymph node memory CD4+ cells and with lymph node naive CD4+ cells.

CDR1 is SEHNR and CDR2 is FQNEAQ in the germline V gene (reference sequence). The CDR3 extends over 13 amino acids. The origin of this receptor is a female donor with breast cancer. The genes are TRBV7-9 and TRBJ2-7; D not resolved. The specimen sequenced was Tregs sorted from blood. CDR3 residues: CASRFQVKSEQYF. CDR3 coding DNA: TGTGCCAGCCGCTTCCAGGTTAAGTCCGAGCAGTACTTC.